The 22 T cell receptor beta chains below all came from one sample that was sequenced in a study of spatial heterogeneity in lung cancer. Time point: sample taken at primary tumor resection. Unsorted whole RNA samples from tumor, nontumor lung or frozen PBMC were sequenced. MiXCR was run by TCRdb on the 5' RACE reads, yielding one entry per CDR3 protein. The sample lists about 85,000 distinct CDR3 sequences, 15% to 25% occurring once. The material sequenced was PBMCs, taken at surgery. These TCRs come from a male donor with early-stage non-small cell lung cancer.

This chain links TRBV4-1 with TRBJ2-2; the match to TRBD1 covers 8 bases. Germline CDR1 is MGHRA and CDR2 is YSYEKL. The CDR3 consists of 15 residues. V trimming: 1 base; J trimming: 6 bases; junction bases outside the gene matches: 4. The CDR3 loop reads CASSQARTGPGELFF. The CDR3 nucleotides are TGCGCCAGCAGCCAAGCCAGGACAGGGCCCGGGGAGCTGTTTTTT.

This clonotype was seen just once. At one end the junction does not follow the germline gene, possibly because of a read error. The chain recombines TRBV6-2 or TRBV6-3 with TRBJ2-3; TRBD1 matches at 10 bases. The CDR3 covers 13 residues. Germline CDR1 MNHEY, CDR2 SVGEGT. The CDR3 is CASSYSKDRGSHF. The CDR3 region has the DNA TGTGCCAGCAGTTACTCGAAGGACAGGGGGTCGCATTTT.

This clonotype came up many times. The rearrangement joins TRBV20-1 to TRBJ2-2, with 15 bases that match TRBD2. The germline V gene has CDR1 DFQATT and CDR2 SNEGSKA (reference sequence). V was clipped by 0 bases and J by 7 bases; unmatched bases: 6. There are 17 residues in the CDR3. The CDR3 sequence: CSARDGLAGGHHGELFF. DNA of the CDR3: TGCAGTGCTAGAGATGGACTAGCGGGAGGGCACCACGGGGAGCTGTTTTTT.

The chain combines TRBV20-1 with TRBJ2-1; 10 bases are shared with TRBD2. Germline values: CDR1 DFQATT, CDR2 SNEGSKA (reference sequence). The ends lost 1 base at V and 6 bases at J; junction bases unmatched: 6. This CDR3 is 15 amino acids long. The DNA for the CDR3 is TGCAGTGCTAGAGCCCTAGCGGGAGCCTTCAATGAGCAGTTCTTC. Translating it yields CSARALAGAFNEQFF.

The chain uses TRBV4-1 and TRBJ1-1; possibly TRBD1 for D (5 bases). From germline, CDR1 is MGHRA and CDR2 YSYEKL. V lost 1 base to trimming and J lost 5 bases, with 11 bases between them. The CDR3 is made up of 14 amino acids. The CDR3 region has the DNA TGCGCCAGCAGCCAAGTGACTGGGGGGACTGAAGCTTTCTTT. Protein sequence: CASSQVTGGTEAFF.

This clonotype was detected only a few times. The rearrangement uses TRBV19 and TRBJ1-5; possibly TRBD1 for D (6 bases). From germline, CDR1 is LNHDA and CDR2 SQIVND (reference sequence). The CDR3 sequence is 17 residues long. Trimming stripped 3 bases from V and 4 bases from J, with 19 bases between. This CDR3 reads CASSITGGGLWNQPQHF. CDR3 DNA sequence: TGTGCCAGTAGTATTACCGGGGGCGGCTTGTGGAATCAGCCCCAGCATTTT.

This clonotype showed up many times. This rearrangement joins TRBV29-1 to TRBJ2-1, with 7 bases that match TRBD2. This CDR3 comprises 13 residues. The germline V gene has CDR1 SQVTM and CDR2 ANQGSEA. V was pared by 5 bases and J by 4 bases, with 5 bases of the junction left unmatched. CDR3 loop: CSVTRGVYNEQFF. CDR3 DNA: TGCAGCGTTACCCGGGGGGTTTACAATGAGCAGTTCTTC.

This clonotype was seen many times. The chain links TRBV10-3 to TRBJ2-2, with D possibly matching TRBD1 (6 bases). Trimming removed 3 bases from V and 1 base from J, with 12 bases in between. Germline values: CDR1 ENHRY, CDR2 SYGVKD. The CDR3 is 16 amino acids. This chain's CDR3 is CAISDQGTMNTGELFF. The CDR3 bases are TGTGCCATCAGTGACCAGGGGACAATGAACACCGGGGAGCTGTTTTTT.

This clonotype was seen more than once but under ten times. The chain links TRBV5-4 to TRBJ2-3, with 10 bases fitting TRBD1. This CDR3 has 16 residues. In germline, CDR1 is SGHNT, CDR2 YYREEE (reference sequence). V gave up 4 bases and J gave up 2 bases; unmatched junction bases: 7. In DNA form, the CDR3 reads TGTGCCAGCAGCCATCCGGGACAGGGGATCACAGATACGCAGTATTTT. It is translated as CASSHPGQGITDTQYF.

Only a few counts were recorded for this clonotype. The chain employs TRBV10-3 and TRBJ2-7; perhaps D is TRBD1 or TRBD2 (6 bases each). Germline loops: CDR1 ENHRY, CDR2 SYGVKD. Trimming took 0 bases from V and 1 from J, leaving 10 bases between them. There are 15 residues in the CDR3. CDR3 region: CAISESRGASYEQYF. DNA of the CDR3: TGTGCCATCAGTGAGTCAAGGGGGGCATCCTACGAGCAGTACTTC.

This clonotype was seen more than once but under ten times. V is TRBV20-1 and J is TRBJ1-2; 10 bases match TRBD1. Losses at the gene ends were 1 base for V and 8 bases for J; bases not matched to a gene: 7. The CDR3 loop spans 14 amino acids. From germline, CDR1 is DFQATT and CDR2 SNEGSKA (reference sequence). The CDR3 loop reads CSARAGTGVVGYTF. CDR3 DNA: TGCAGTGCTAGAGCCGGGACAGGGGTGGTAGGCTACACCTTC.

This clonotype was observed a handful of times. The CDR3 DNA reads as TGTGCCAGCAGCTTACCCAGAGGGACCCAGTACTTC. Its protein is CASSLPRGTQYF. J is TRBJ2-5 and V is TRBV7-2; D unresolved. V lost 2 bases, J lost 7 bases, and 8 bases lay in between. Germline-derived CDR1 and CDR2 are SGHTA and FQGNSA. The CDR3 is 12 amino acids.

This clonotype was observed a few times. The J gene is TRBJ2-2, the V gene TRBV19; 10 positions match TRBD1. V lost 5 bases to trimming and J lost 5 bases; unmatched junction nucleotides: 5. The CDR3 loop spans 15 amino acids. Germline-derived CDR1 and CDR2 are LNHDA and SQIVND (reference sequence). The DNA for the CDR3 is TGTGCCAGTAGTCCCGACAGGGGGCGAACCGGGGAGCTGTTTTTT. This sequence encodes CASSPDRGRTGELFF.

Many counts were recorded for this clonotype. This chain connects TRBV7-9 to TRBJ2-3, with no clear D. V lost 6 bases, J lost 1 base, and 11 bases lay in between. Germline values: CDR1 SEHNR, CDR2 FQNEAQ (reference sequence). The CDR3 is 14 residues long. CDR3 in amino acids: CASRPIGGTDTQYF. CDR3 bases: TGTGCCAGCAGGCCGATCGGCGGCACAGATACGCAGTATTTT.

This clonotype was seen a few times. This sequence joins TRBV7-2 and TRBJ2-1; 10 bases match TRBD1. The CDR3 contains 18 residues. V lost 3 bases and J lost 4; bases outside the gene matches: 12. Germline loops: CDR1 SGHTA, CDR2 FQGNSA. CDR3 in DNA: TGTGCCAGCAGCTTTTCCGTCTTTCCGGGACAGGGGTACAATGAGCAGTTCTTC. As protein: CASSFSVFPGQGYNEQFF.

This clonotype was found a few times. CDR3 protein: CASSLQSGRAAEQYF. CDR3 nucleotide sequence: TGTGCCAGCAGCTTACAAAGCGGGAGGGCCGCCGAGCAGTACTTC. This chain joins TRBV7-9 and TRBJ2-7; 10 bases align to TRBD2. The J segment lost 6 bases and the V segment lost 2 bases, leaving 7 bases of the junction unmatched. The CDR3 has 15 residues. Germline loops: CDR1 SEHNR, CDR2 FQNEAQ (reference sequence).

V and J are TRBV6-5 and TRBJ2-7; 12 bases match TRBD1. CDR1 MNHEY and CDR2 SVGAGI come from the germline V gene. The CDR3 sequence is 13 residues long. Trimming cost V 8 bases and J 5 bases; bases outside gene matches: 4. The CDR3: CASVGQGAHEQYF. The CDR3 DNA follows: TGTGCCAGCGTGGGACAGGGGGCCCACGAGCAGTACTTC.

J is TRBJ2-3 and V is TRBV29-1; 10 nucleotides align to TRBD2. CDR3 size: 14 residues. CDR1 and CDR2 from the germline V gene are SQVTM and ANQGSEA. Trimming at V came to 6 bases and at J to 4 bases, leaving 7 bases not matched to a gene. The CDR3 reads CSVGSGRLADTQYF. The CDR3 region has the DNA TGCAGCGTCGGTAGCGGGAGGTTGGCAGATACGCAGTATTTT.

This clonotype turned up a few times. The V gene is TRBV4-1, the J gene TRBJ2-3, with a possible D match to TRBD2 (6 bases). The CDR3 spans 15 residues. The germline V gene has CDR1 MGHRA and CDR2 YSYEKL. V shed 4 bases and J shed 4 bases, with 15 bases lying between them. This chain's CDR3 is CASSPGTVMSDTQYF. The CDR3 coding sequence is TGCGCCAGCAGCCCCGGGACTGTGATGTCAGATACGCAGTATTTT.

Ten or more counts support this clonotype. V gene TRBV20-1 combines with J gene TRBJ1-6, with TRBD1 identical over 8 bases. Germline CDR1 and CDR2: DFQATT and SNEGSKA (reference sequence). The CDR3 runs 15 residues. With V trimmed by 3 bases and J by 9 bases, 10 bases remained unmatched. For the CDR3, the DNA is TGCAGTGCTAGTGTATCGTTAGGACAGGGTTCACCCCTCCACTTT. Translating it yields CSASVSLGQGSPLHF.

This clonotype showed up just a few times. The chain is built from TRBV30 and TRBJ1-1; 7 bases are shared with TRBD1. Germline V lookup: CDR1 GTSNPN, CDR2 SVGIG (reference sequence). The CDR3 is 13 residues long. CDR3 in amino acids: CTLGQGEGNEAFF. In nucleotides, the CDR3 is TGTACCTTGGGGCAGGGGGAAGGTAATGAAGCTTTCTTT.

The V call is TRBV4-2, the J call TRBJ2-7; 7 bases line up with TRBD1. V lost 3 bases and J lost 0; bases outside the gene matches: 5. Germline V gives CDR1 LGHNA, CDR2 YNFKEQ. The CDR3 runs 15 residues. The DNA for the CDR3 is TGTGCCAGCAGCCAGGCTAGACAGGGCTCCTACGAGCAGTACTTC. Protein sequence: CASSQARQGSYEQYF.